Following are 32 T cell receptor beta chains from one sample sequenced in a study of shared clonotypes between healthy human individuals. Clones were read by immunoSEQ multiplex PCR, and TCRdb kept only the in-frame ones, dropping some. The sample yields about 1.1 million clones, 78% seen once. The sequencing sample was made of memory CD4+ T cells from PBMCs. Documented subset: CD45RA-negative fraction. Every receptor here comes from a man younger than 35 in good health. Some clones in this sample may be carry-over from other donors' samples.

The rearrangement uses TRBV9 and TRBJ2-6; the D is unclear. Trimming shortened V by 0 bases and J by 2 bases, and 6 bases separated the two germline ends. CDR1 and CDR2 from the germline V gene are SGDLS and YYNGEE. The CDR3 loop spans 15 amino acids. This CDR3 reads CASSVDRPGANVLTF. CDR3 DNA sequence: TGTGCCAGCAGCGTAGACCGCCCTGGGGCCAACGTCCTGACTTTC.

The chain is built from TRBV7-3 and TRBJ2-7; D not resolved. The length of the CDR3 is 13 residues. Germline-derived CDR1 and CDR2 are SGHTA and FQGTGA. V lost 6 bases and J lost 6, with 15 bases in between. The CDR3 DNA is TGTGCCAGCAGTCCAGACCAAACCGGCGAGCAGTACTTC. Its protein product is CASSPDQTGEQYF.

The V and J genes are TRBV5-6 and TRBJ1-2, with D unclear. The V end was cut by 2 bases, the J end by 2 bases, with 13 bases between. The length of the CDR3 is 15 residues. The germline V gene has CDR1 SGHDT and CDR2 YYEEEE. CDR3 nucleotides: TGTGCCAGCAGCTTCACAGTCGCTTCGAACTATGGCTACACCTTC. Translation gives CASSFTVASNYGYTF.

The V and J genes are TRBV4-1 and TRBJ1-5; D is unclear. Germline V gives CDR1 MGHRA, CDR2 YSYEKL. V was cut by 4 bases and J by 0 bases, with 10 bases left in between. This CDR3 spans 15 amino acids. The CDR3 loop reads CASSPLGSSNQPQHF. The CDR3 DNA is TGCGCCAGCAGCCCTCTTGGGTCTAGCAATCAGCCCCAGCATTTT.

This sequence joins TRBV19 and TRBJ2-4, with TRBD2 matching 10 bases. This CDR3 has 20 residues. Losses at the gene ends were 6 bases for V and 3 bases for J; bases not matched to a gene: 20. Germline values: CDR1 LNHDA, CDR2 SQIVND (reference sequence). The CDR3 reads CASSIGGYQREGLIKNIQYF. DNA for the CDR3: TGTGCCAGTAGCATTGGGGGTTACCAGCGGGAGGGCCTGATCAAAAACATTCAGTACTTC.

This chain connects TRBV28 to TRBJ2-2; a possible D gene is TRBD1 (6 bases). The CDR3 runs 13 residues. CDR1 is MDHEN, CDR2 SYDVKM, per germline. Trimming took off 8 bases at V and 3 bases at J, with 10 bases between the two ends. CDR3 in DNA: TGTGCCAGCTATAACAGGGACACCGGGGAGCTGTTTTTT. Its protein is CASYNRDTGELFF.

The genes are TRBV5-1 and TRBJ2-2, with TRBD2 matching over 9 bases. The length of the CDR3 is 17 residues. CDR1 and CDR2 from the germline V gene are SGHRS and YFSETQ. The V gene end was trimmed by 0 bases and the J gene end by 7 bases; junction bases not matched to a gene: 10. CDR3 residues: CASSLAGSGRVIGELFF. The CDR3 nucleotides read TGCGCCAGCAGCTTGGCCGGTAGCGGGAGAGTTATCGGGGAGCTGTTTTTT.

This clone came up once. The V call is TRBV27, the J call TRBJ1-1; D perhaps matches TRBD1 (6 bases). The ends were cut back, 2 bases at V and 1 base at J, with 14 bases in the middle. Per the germline V gene, CDR1 is MNHEY and CDR2 is SMNVEV (reference sequence). The CDR3 totals 16 residues. The CDR3 is CASSLRRGGGNTEAFF. As DNA, the CDR3 is TGTGCCAGCAGTTTAAGGAGAGGGGGTGGGAACACTGAAGCTTTCTTT.

On this clone: One end of the junction is discordant with germline, which a read error may explain. This sequence joins TRBV7-2 and TRBJ2-3; D gene unclear. Germline V gene data show CDR1 as SGHTA and CDR2 as FQGNSA. The CDR3 runs 15 residues. CDR3 in DNA: TGTGCCAGCAGCTTAATCGTGGGAAGCACAAATACGCAGTATTTT. It yields the protein CASSLIVGSTNTQYF. The variable domain in full, completed from reference TRBV7-2 and TRBJ2-3, reads GAGVSQSPSNKVTEKGKDVELRCDPISGHTALYWYRQSLGQGLEFLIYFQGNSAPDKSGLPSDRFSAERTGGSVSTLTIQRTQQEDSAVYLCASSLIVGSTNTQYFGPGTRLTVL.

The chain uses TRBV29-1 and TRBJ1-1, with D perhaps TRBD1 (5 bases). The V and J ends lost 2 bases and 6 bases respectively, with 10 bases between them. Germline CDR1 SQVTM, CDR2 ANQGSEA. This CDR3 has 12 residues. CDR3 protein: CSVERGVPEAFF. In DNA form, the CDR3 reads TGCAGCGTTGAACGAGGGGTCCCTGAAGCTTTCTTT. The complete variable domain, with remaining parts taken from reference TRBV29-1 and TRBJ1-1, reads SAVISQKPSRDICQRGTSLTIQCQVDSQVTMMFWYRQQPGQSLTLIATANQGSEATYESGFVIDKFPISRPNLTFSTLTVSNMSPEDSSIYLCSVERGVPEAFFGQGTRLTVV.

The chain couples TRBV5-1 to TRBJ1-4; a possible D gene is TRBD1 (6 bases). CDR1 and CDR2 from the germline V gene are SGHRS and YFSETQ. The CDR3 loop spans 16 amino acids. V lost 3 bases and J 4 bases, leaving 16 bases between the germline ends. CDR3 amino acids: CASSSGGARGNEKLFF. DNA of the CDR3: TGCGCCAGCAGCTCCGGGGGGGCGCGGGGTAATGAAAAACTGTTTTTT.

The rearrangement links TRBV4-1 to TRBJ2-3; D is undetermined. Per germline, CDR1 MGHRA and CDR2 YSYEKL. The CDR3 is made up of 14 amino acids. Trimming pared 0 bases from V and 10 bases from J, leaving 14 bases between. CDR3 DNA sequence: TGCGCCAGCAGCCAAGATTTCGCCAATACCCCGCAGTATTTT. As protein: CASSQDFANTPQYF.

The chain is built from TRBV7-3 and TRBJ1-5; D is unresolved. The CDR3 spans 12 residues. V was cut by 5 bases and J by 4 bases, with 6 bases left in between. Germline CDR1 reads SGHTA; CDR2 reads FQGTGA. The CDR3: CASSEFNQPQHF. The CDR3, as DNA: TGTGCCAGCAGCGAATTTAATCAGCCCCAGCATTTT.

The chain uses TRBV10-2 and TRBJ2-1, with 7 bases identical to TRBD2. This CDR3 contains 14 residues. The ends lost 7 bases at V and 6 bases at J; junction bases unmatched: 9. Germline V CDR1 and CDR2: WSHSY, SAAADI. The CDR3 spells CASTTPRLANEQFF. DNA for the CDR3: TGCGCCAGCACCACACCCCGACTAGCCAATGAGCAGTTCTTC.

This rearrangement joins TRBV28 to TRBJ2-5; TRBD1 matches 8 bases. The CDR3 consists of 13 residues. V shed 6 bases, J shed 5 bases, and the junction held 5 bases outside the gene matches. The germline V gene has CDR1 MDHEN and CDR2 SYDVKM. CDR3 sequence reads: CASRLRGRETQYF. CDR3 sequence (DNA): TGTGCCAGCAGACTCAGGGGGCGGGAGACCCAGTACTTC.

The gene calls are TRBV25-1 and TRBJ2-3, with D tentatively TRBD2 (5 bases). Germline lookup yields CDR1 MGHDK and CDR2 SYGVNS. The CDR3 spans 13 residues. Trimming pared 7 bases from V and 4 bases from J, leaving 12 bases between. CDR3 DNA: TGTGCCAGCACGAGGGCCGGCGCAGATACGCAGTATTTT. Translated: CASTRAGADTQYF.

This clone was found a few times. This chain joins TRBV16 and TRBJ1-5, with 10 bases fitting TRBD1. CDR3 size: 16 residues. V was clipped by 4 bases and J by 1 base; unmatched bases: 4. Per the germline V gene, CDR1 is KGHSY and CDR2 is FQNENV. The CDR3 loop reads CASSRLTGGSNQPQHF. The CDR3 DNA sequence: TGTGCCAGCAGCCGCTTGACAGGGGGCAGCAATCAGCCCCAGCATTTT.

V and J are TRBV4-2 and TRBJ2-1; tentative D call: TRBD1 (5 bases). The CDR3 is made up of 14 amino acids. V was shortened by 10 bases and J by 3 bases, with 16 bases between the two germline ends. Germline V gives CDR1 LGHNA, CDR2 YNFKEQ. In DNA form, the CDR3 reads TGTGCCACTCGAAGGGGTCTTTTCTACAATGAGCAGTTCTTC. Protein: CATRRGLFYNEQFF.

This chain connects TRBV19 to TRBJ2-2, with 9 positions matching TRBD1. This CDR3 region has 16 residues. The trim removed 6 bases at V and 6 bases at J, leaving 11 bases unmatched. The germline V gene encodes CDR1 LNHDA and CDR2 SQIVND (reference sequence). The CDR3 here is CASRGRGQGASGELFF. Written as DNA, the CDR3 is TGTGCCAGTAGGGGTCGGGGACAGGGCGCATCCGGGGAGCTGTTTTTT.

This chain connects TRBV28 to TRBJ1-5; D perhaps matches TRBD1 (5 bases). Trimming left V 3 bases short and J 6 bases short, with 12 bases between. The CDR3 has 14 amino acids. Germline CDR1 and CDR2: MDHEN and SYDVKM. CDR3 sequence: CASSFGGLGQPQHF. The CDR3 DNA follows: TGTGCCAGCAGTTTCGGGGGGTTAGGTCAGCCCCAGCATTTT.

V and J are TRBV5-4 and TRBJ1-2; 8 bases match TRBD1. Germline V gene lookup returns CDR1 SGHNT and CDR2 YYREEE (reference sequence). V shed 4 bases, J shed 5 bases, and the junction held 10 bases outside the gene matches. CDR3 length: 15 amino acids. CDR3 nucleotide sequence: TGTGCCAGCAGCCAATCCGGGACAGGCCTTTATGGCTACACCTTC. The encoded protein is CASSQSGTGLYGYTF.

This clone was detected a few times. The CDR3, as DNA: TGTGCCAGCAGCTTAGACAGTTTGTTCGGCGGGGAGCTGTTTTTT. Translation: CASSLDSLFGGELFF. J is TRBJ2-2 and V is TRBV7-7; D remains unclear. Germline CDR1 is SSHAT and CDR2 is FNYEAQ (reference sequence). The CDR3 extends over 15 amino acids. V lost 1 base, J lost 7 bases, and 13 bases lay in between.

The chain employs TRBV7-3 and TRBJ2-2, with TRBD2 identical over 9 bases. This CDR3 comprises 18 residues. Losses at the gene ends were 5 bases for V and 4 bases for J; bases not matched to a gene: 14. The germline gives CDR1 SGHTA, CDR2 FQGTGA. DNA of the CDR3: TGTGCCAGCAGCCAAAAGGAGGGGCGGGAGGGCCGCACCGGGGAGCTGTTTTTT. Its translation: CASSQKEGREGRTGELFF. Full variable domain (missing parts from reference TRBV7-3 and TRBJ2-2): GAGVSQTPSNKVTEKGKYVELRCDPISGHTALYWYRQSLGQGPEFLIYFQGTGAADDSGLPNDRFFAVRPEGSVSTLKIQRTERGDSAVYLCASSQKEGREGRTGELFFGEGSRLTVL.

V gene TRBV4-1 combines with J gene TRBJ2-1, with TRBD2 identical over 11 bases. This CDR3 has 16 residues. Germline V CDR1 and CDR2: MGHRA, YSYEKL. The V and J ends lost 2 bases and 4 bases, in that order; junction bases with no gene match: 4. CDR3 nucleotides: TGCGCCAGCAGCCAATCCCTAGCGGGAGGATACAATGAGCAGTTCTTC. This gives the protein CASSQSLAGGYNEQFF.

This clone was counted a few times. This chain's CDR3 is CASSTGPIYEQYF. CDR3 DNA: TGTGCCAGCAGTACAGGACCGATCTACGAGCAGTACTTC. V and J are TRBV6-1 and TRBJ2-7; D is possibly TRBD1 (5 bases). The CDR3 is made up of 13 amino acids. The V gene lost 5 bases and the J gene lost 3 bases, with 11 bases spanning the gap. Germline lookup yields CDR1 MNHNS and CDR2 SASEGT.

This sequence joins TRBV7-6 and TRBJ1-1; 7 positions match TRBD1. From germline, CDR1 is SGHVS and CDR2 FNYEAQ. This CDR3 is built from 15 residues. Trimming removed 5 bases from V and 0 bases from J; junction bases left unmatched: 6. Written as DNA, the CDR3 is TGTGCCAGCAGCCCGCGACAGGGAGTGAACACTGAAGCTTTCTTT. This gives the protein CASSPRQGVNTEAFF.

The J gene is TRBJ1-2, the V gene TRBV27; perhaps TRBD1 as D (6 bases). Germline V gene data show CDR1 as MNHEY and CDR2 as SMNVEV (reference sequence). The CDR3 sequence is 14 residues long. V shed 3 bases and J shed 0 bases, with 8 bases lying between them. CDR3 DNA sequence: TGTGCCAGCAGTTTCCAGGGGTCTAACTATGGCTACACCTTC. Amino acid sequence: CASSFQGSNYGYTF.

This chain joins TRBV9 and TRBJ2-1, with 12 nucleotides matching TRBD1. CDR3 length: 19 residues. Germline V CDR1 and CDR2: SGDLS, YYNGEE. V shed 0 bases, J shed 3 bases, and the junction held 10 bases outside the gene matches. The CDR3 DNA reads TGTGCCAGCAGCGTAGTGGGGACAGGGGGCAGGGAACGCTACAATGAGCAGTTCTTC. It is translated as CASSVVGTGGRERYNEQFF.

The rearrangement uses TRBV7-2 and TRBJ2-4, with D possibly matching TRBD2 (6 bases). V lost 5 bases and J 11 bases, leaving 28 bases between the germline ends. The CDR3 is 17 amino acids. CDR1 is SGHTA and CDR2 is FQGNSA in the germline V gene. The CDR3 loop is CASSPGGVEGRLGVQYF. The DNA of the CDR3 is TGTGCCAGCAGCCCCGGGGGTGTCGAAGGGCGGCTTGGGGTTCAGTACTTC.

J is TRBJ2-1 and V is TRBV28; TRBD1 might be the D (6 bases). The CDR3 runs to 16 residues. Germline CDR1 reads MDHEN; CDR2 reads SYDVKM. Trimming left V 1 base short and J 7 bases short, with 17 bases between. The CDR3 coding sequence is TGTGCCAGCAGTTTATTAAGACTCGACAGGCCGAATGAGCAGTTCTTC. It codes for CASSLLRLDRPNEQFF.

V usage is TRBV2 and J usage is TRBJ1-3; D not certain. Germline CDR1 SNHLY, CDR2 FYNNEI. The CDR3 is 15 residues long. V gave up 1 base and J gave up 0 bases, with 7 bases separating them. The CDR3 nucleotides are TGTGCCAGCAGTGAAGGGGCCCGCTCTGGAAACACCATATATTTT. It encodes CASSEGARSGNTIYF.

The chain recombines TRBV5-1 with TRBJ2-3; TRBD2 matches 11 bases. Germline values: CDR1 SGHRS, CDR2 YFSETQ. The CDR3 is 15 residues long. V was clipped by 7 bases and J by 0 bases; unmatched bases: 4. The CDR3 DNA reads as TGCGCCAGCGTCCGACTAGCGGGGAGCACAGATACGCAGTATTTT. Amino acid sequence: CASVRLAGSTDTQYF.